These 8 T cell receptor beta chains were sequenced from one sample in a study of shared clonotypes between healthy human individuals. The protocol was immunoSEQ multiplex PCR, while the TCRdb copy is restricted to in-frame clones and leaves out a portion. The table shows approximately 740,000 clones, with about 74% occurring only once. The sequencing sample was made of memory CD4+ T cells sorted from blood. As for subset: CD45RA-negative fraction. The receptor set was obtained from a woman between 25 and 40 years old in good health.

The rearrangement links TRBV28 to TRBJ1-5; possible D gene TRBD1, 5 bases. This CDR3 is 15 amino acids long. CDR1 and CDR2 from the germline V gene are MDHEN and SYDVKM. V lost 6 bases and J lost 3, with 15 bases in between. The CDR3 sequence: CASRRAGWNNQPQHF. The CDR3 DNA reads TGTGCCAGCAGACGAGCAGGGTGGAACAATCAGCCCCAGCATTTT.

V gene TRBV6-6 combines with J gene TRBJ1-2, with 9 bases that match TRBD1. The CDR3 is made up of 15 amino acids. V shed 5 bases and J 2 bases; nucleotides not matched to a gene: 6. In germline, CDR1 is MNHNY, CDR2 SVGAGI (reference sequence). The CDR3 loop reads CASSARDRANYGYTF. CDR3 sequence (DNA): TGTGCCAGCAGTGCTCGGGACAGGGCCAACTATGGCTACACCTTC.

The chain combines TRBV7-3 with TRBJ1-3; D is ambiguous. The germline V gene has CDR1 SGHTA and CDR2 FQGTGA. V lost 2 bases and J lost 3, with 8 bases in between. The CDR3 covers 14 residues. This CDR3 reads CASSLATIGNTIYF. The CDR3 DNA follows: TGTGCCAGCAGCTTAGCGACAATTGGAAACACCATATATTTT.

The CDR3, as DNA: TGCGCCAGCAGCTTGATGACAGGCGGTAATGAAAAACTGTTTTTT. Protein product: CASSLMTGGNEKLFF. The chain carries TRBV5-1 and TRBJ1-4; D possibly corresponds to TRBD1 (6 bases). Trimming pared 1 base from V and 4 bases from J, leaving 11 bases between. The CDR3 runs 15 residues. Germline loops: CDR1 SGHRS, CDR2 YFSETQ.

This clone was recorded only once. V usage is TRBV29-1 and J usage is TRBJ1-5; maybe TRBD1 (6 bases). The length of the CDR3 is 12 residues. Per germline, CDR1 SQVTM and CDR2 ANQGSEA. Trimming took off 5 bases at V and 6 bases at J, with 11 bases between the two ends. DNA of the CDR3: TGCAGCGTTCGTACAGGGACTCAGCCCCAGCATTTT. As protein: CSVRTGTQPQHF.

This chain connects TRBV28 to TRBJ2-6, with 7 positions matching TRBD1. Germline CDR1 and CDR2: MDHEN and SYDVKM. V lost 4 bases to trimming and J lost 2 bases; unmatched junction nucleotides: 5. The CDR3 has 16 amino acids. CDR3: CASSSSDRAGANVLTF. The CDR3 DNA is TGTGCCAGCAGTTCAAGCGACAGGGCTGGGGCCAACGTCCTGACTTTC.

The chain carries TRBV6-6 and TRBJ1-1; the D gene is possibly TRBD1 (5 bases). V gave up 3 bases and J gave up 6 bases, with 14 bases separating them. The CDR3 has 14 amino acids. Germline CDR1 is MNHNY and CDR2 is SVGAGI (reference sequence). CDR3 DNA sequence: TGTGCCAGCAGTTATGGGACGGGTGGGGCTGAAGCTTTCTTT. It encodes CASSYGTGGAEAFF.

This clone was picked up a small number of times. The sample contains more than one DNA sequence encoding this CDR3. The chain couples TRBV27 to TRBJ2-5, with D hard to call. Deletions cut 4 bases from V and 4 bases from J, with 7 bases between. The CDR3 has 12 residues. CDR1 is MNHEY and CDR2 is SMNVEV in the germline V gene (reference sequence). The CDR3 is CASSSLGETQYF. CDR3 coding DNA: TGTGCCAGCAGTTCGTTAGGAGAGACCCAGTACTTC.